The TCR beta chain under discussion was sequenced for a study of early T cells in non-severe SARS-CoV-2 infection. At the level of the study: Unsorted whole-blood RNA was sequenced in bulk, leaving chains unpaired.

Tagging with unique molecular identifiers was applied to individual cDNA molecules. Using its own MiXCR run on the 5' RACE reads, TCRdb lists one record per CDR3 protein. The repertoire holds some 120,000 distinct CDR3 sequences, 15% seen once, with 20% to 25% in the top ten. There are many counts of this clonotype. Its target is unknown. Study-level findings and limits: Clonotype matching in VDJdb favored anti-spike CD8 responses and did not capture private and CD4 specificities.

V was trimmed by 0 bases and J by 4 bases, leaving 10 bases between them. The CDR3 spans 14 residues. Germline loops: CDR1 SGDLS, CDR2 YYNGEE. The chain has TRBV9 and TRBJ1-2, with TRBD1 as a possible D gene (5 bases). What was sequenced was whole blood. This TCR was recovered from an adult who was a healthcare worker with PCR-confirmed SARS-CoV-2 infection or an uninfected control (not recorded which). DNA for the CDR3: TGTGCCAGCAGCGTAGGGGGAGGGGCCTATGGCTACACCTTC. The encoded protein is CASSVGGGAYGYTF.